This T cell receptor beta chain derives from a study of shared clonotypes between healthy human individuals. General study findings and limits: Naive subsets generally had larger estimated richness than memory subsets.

Sequencing was performed with immunoSEQ multiplex PCR; in TCRdb, only in-frame clones are kept and a portion is missing. Found here are roughly 1,000,000 clones, around 78% of them singletons; the top ten hold approximately 0.56%. CDR3 size: 14 residues. Germline loops: CDR1 SGHRS, CDR2 YFSETQ. The V segment lost 5 bases and the J segment 9 bases; nucleotides outside the gene matches: 9. Worth noting for this clone: Its antigen is as yet unknown.

The specimen was memory CD4+ T cells from PBMCs. Subset denoted: CD45RA-negative fraction. The sequence derives from a young man in good health. Some clones in this sample may be carry-over from other donors' samples. The chain uses TRBV5-1 and TRBJ2-1; the match to TRBD2 covers 9 bases. This chain's CDR3 is CASSLIAGEGEQFF. The CDR3 DNA is TGCGCCAGCAGTTTGATAGCGGGAGAGGGTGAGCAGTTCTTC.